This T cell receptor (beta chain) was identified during a study of human T cells and chemical hapten exposure. CDR3 size: 15 residues. The germline gives CDR1 SEHNR, CDR2 FQNEAQ (reference sequence). V gave up 1 base and J gave up 8 bases, with 14 bases separating them. Using its own MiXCR run on the RACE reads, TCRdb lists one record per CDR3 protein. The sample holds 300,000 to 350,000 distinct CDR3 sequences, approximately 6.9% seen once. Regarding time point: patch test 1, 2 weeks after DPC sensitization. Treatment defined: therapeutic diphenylcyclopropenone sensitization with weekly scalp DPC. Those who donated were patients with alopecia, 18 to 70 years of age, and suitable for DPC.

This rearrangement joins TRBV7-9 to TRBJ1-4; D gene ambiguous. The material was whole blood, obtained in connection with sensitization to the hapten diphenylcyclopropenone (DPC). This TCR was recovered from a woman between 18 and 29 years old with alopecia areata. Some clones in this sample may be carry-over from other donors' samples. Written as DNA, the CDR3 is TGTGCCAGCAGCTTAGAGAGGATGAAGACGGAAAAACTGTTTTTT. Protein sequence: CASSLERMKTEKLFF. Full variable domain (outside the CDR3, taken from reference TRBV7-9 and TRBJ1-4): DTGVSQNPRHKITKRGQNVTFRCDPISEHNRLYWYRQTLGQGPEFLTYFQNEAQLEKSRLLSDRFSAERPKGSFSTLEIQRTEQGDSAMYLCASSLERMKTEKLFFGSGTQLSVL.